Listed below are T cell receptor beta chains from one sample, sequenced in a study of blood T cell repertoires in COVID-19. Here immunoSEQ multiplex PCR was the method, and the copy in TCRdb shows in-frame clones only, minus some. The sample lists 300,000 to 400,000 clones; approximately 88% were seen once. The sequenced sample consisted of peripheral blood. These receptors all come from a woman aged 50 to 60 with active or convalescent COVID-19. CDR3s include the opening cysteine and the closing phenylalanine or tryptophan. Some rows mark clone size as missing; the rest say once, few, many or name a class of expanded clone.

j_call clone_size v_call cdr3_aa
TRBJ2-7 . TRBV5-1 CASSLRGYEQYF
TRBJ1-4 . TRBV19 CASSIQGRANEKLFF
TRBJ1-1 . TRBV7-9 CASSLGVGGTEAFF
TRBJ2-2 . TRBV7-7 CASSTRTGGTVSTGELFF
TRBJ2-7 many TRBV3-1/TRBV3-2 CASSQPSGYEQYF
TRBJ2-7 . TRBV19 CASSMERWRSSYEQYF
TRBJ2-7 . TRBV18 CASSPGVRVPDYEQYF
TRBJ1-2 once TRBV5-4 CASRPDRGSYGYTF
TRBJ1-5 . TRBV6-2/TRBV6-3 CASSYARGQPQHF
TRBJ1-2 . TRBV3-1/TRBV3-2 CASSQDYQGGYTF
TRBJ2-1 . TRBV5-1 CASSLEGLGRNEQFF
TRBJ1-1 . TRBV27 CASSPRRTGVNTEAFF
TRBJ1-5 . TRBV27 CASSFVRGSNQPQHF
TRBJ2-3 . TRBV4-2 CASSQENQNSGWTDTQYF
TRBJ1-1 . TRBV29-1 CSVFRGQDEAFF
TRBJ1-2 once TRBV27 CASSLVGTGVKNYGYTF
TRBJ2-7 . TRBV5-6 CASSLPGDSYEQYF